This T cell receptor (beta chain) emerged from a study of T cell responses to AZD1222 COVID-19 vaccine. Study results and caveats: All repertoire sampling was performed exclusively after the peak T cell response. Spike-specific TCRs gained breadth and depth after people received two AZD1222 doses.

Concerning this clone: What it binds is not known.

TCRdb's copy holds only in-frame clones and misses some; the assay was immunoSEQ multiplex PCR. The table has around 120,000 clones, more than 85% seen once; the top ten hold about 1.2%. This sequence originates from an adult in good health. The material was peripheral blood, obtained on day 0 of AZD1222 vaccination.

For the CDR3, the DNA is TGTGCCAGCAACCCCTCAGGGGGATCCGGCTACACCTTC. It codes for CASNPSGGSGYTF. The chain links TRBV3-1 (or the pseudogene TRBV3-2) to TRBJ1-2; 7 bases line up with TRBD1. The V gene's germline CDR1 is LGHDT and CDR2 YNNKEL (reference sequence). The CDR3 loop spans 13 amino acids. Trimming removed 7 bases from V and 8 bases from J; junction bases left unmatched: 10.